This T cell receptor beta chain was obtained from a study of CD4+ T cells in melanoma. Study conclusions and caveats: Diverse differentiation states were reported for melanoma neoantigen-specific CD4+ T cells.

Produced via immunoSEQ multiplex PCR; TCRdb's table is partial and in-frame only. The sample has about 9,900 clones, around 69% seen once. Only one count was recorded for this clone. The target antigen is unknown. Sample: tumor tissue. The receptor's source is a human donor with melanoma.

The CDR3 DNA sequence: TGCGCCAGCAGCTGGGCCGGAGCCTACGAGCAGTACTTC. Protein product: CASSWAGAYEQYF. The chain carries TRBV5-1 and TRBJ2-7; D uncertain. Germline-derived CDR1 and CDR2 are SGHRS and YFSETQ. V lost 3 bases to trimming and J lost 2 bases, with 9 bases between them. The CDR3 loop spans 13 amino acids.